This T cell receptor (beta chain) was sequenced during a study of T-cell memory formation after mild COVID-19. This clonotype appeared a few times. Antigen: not known. TCRdb re-derived calls from the 5' RACE reads in MiXCR, one entry per CDR3 protein. Of some 350,000 distinct CDR3 sequences in the sample, approximately 13% were seen once. Study-level results: The second-wave clones peaking on day 37 were not confirmed as SARS-CoV-2-specific.

This CDR3 is 15 amino acids long. Germline V lookup: CDR1 SGDLS, CDR2 YYNGEE. The V end lost 0 bases, the J end lost 9 bases, and 13 bases lay between the germline ends. The specimen sequenced was PBMCs or a T cell subset sorted from them (not recorded which). The origin of this receptor is a young man who had mild COVID-19 (a few samples of this study predate the infection). Cell type and time point are not known. V is TRBV9 and J is TRBJ1-6, with no clear D. The CDR3 DNA sequence: TGTGCCAGCAGCGTAGGAGGATCCGGAACTTCACCCCTCCACTTT. This codes for CASSVGGSGTSPLHF.